This TCR beta chain was recovered during a study of graft-versus-host responses after intestinal transplantation (dated by TCRdb to the early 2020s). About the investigation overall: Recipients received multivisceral, liver-intestinal, or isolated intestinal transplants. Anti-thymocyte globulin induction was given to all recipients, followed by maintenance tacrolimus and steroids for 3 to 4 years. Bulk TCR-beta CDR3 sequencing was used to track graft-versus-host and host-versus-graft alloreactive T cell clones in the graft, circulation and bone marrow after intestinal transplantation. Alloreactive clones were identified by sequencing pre-transplant mixed lymphocyte reaction products and comparing them with unstimulated pre-transplant donor and recipient T cells. Of the roughly 25 intestinal transplant recipients enrolled in the cohort, one of whom was a retransplant, 3 patients without pretransplant specimens were excluded. Donor T cell macrochimerism was defined as a peak of at least 4% donor T cells among recipient peripheral blood mononuclear cells. Samples from a few later patients were sequenced in-house on an Illumina MiSeq with MiXCR processing rather than by the commercial service. Points the paper makes about the study in general: Early after transplant, declines in HvG clones were associated with peak levels of circulating GvH clones. High GvH to HvG T cell clonal ratios were observed in the allografts of patients with donor T cell macrochimerism. GvH clones turned up in recipient bone marrow, with some appearing earlier in ileal mucosa or blood, a pattern consistent with an intestinal mucosal origin. Conclusions were limited by the relatively low number and heterogeneity of intestinal transplant patients.

Libraries were constructed by the immunoSEQ multiplex PCR assay. For most patients, genomic DNA was subjected to high-throughput TCR-beta CDR3 sequencing by Adaptive Biotechnologies. Per the original workflow: TCR sequencing data for roughly 20 patients were retrieved from Adaptive's ImmunoSEQ software; a few other patients were processed with MiXCR and VDJtools. CDR3 nucleotide sequences shared by donor and recipient were removed because the origin of these sequences could not be assigned. To count as alloreactive, a clone needed at least 2-fold expansion over unstimulated cells and a minimum CFSE-low frequency of 0.002% (template counts) or 0.001% (read counts). Clones were considered mappable if detected in sequenced pre-transplant spleen, lymph node, or MLR CFSE-low populations of the donor or recipient. The cumulative frequency of alloreactive clones was calculated as a percentage of all sequences, weighted by copy number. Drawn from immuneACCESS, this table holds only the in-frame rearrangements with V and J called that TCRdb kept. Clones are partly lost; checked studies trace under half to an unresolved V gene and leave the rest unexplained. That table furnishes V, J and clone size, whereas the DNA furnished D and trimming. For this sample the table gives around 25,000 clones, of which approximately 95% were detected only once. The ten largest make up about 0.55% of the sample.

The V end gives up 4 bases and the J end 4 bases, leaving 7 bases in the junction not matched to a gene. Sequences LNHDA (CDR1) and SQIVND (CDR2) are obtained from the germline V gene (reference sequence). The CDR3 runs 15 residues from the cysteine to the phenylalanine. The kept DNA is CDR3 alone, 45 bases in frame from the first base. Turning to this clone: Its target antigen remains unknown. No clone much larger than this one lies a single base away; base qualities are absent.

Blood samples were collected up to 4 times in the first month after transplant and then at least monthly when available. The chain uses TRBV19 and TRBJ1-2; a stretch of 9 junction bases matches TRBD1. The TCR originated in a human patient who received an intestinal transplant, so some T cells may come from the graft donor. This material consisted of PBMCs, taken 156 days after intestinal transplant. The DNA sequence is as follows: TGTGCCAGTAGTAGTACAGGGGGCTCTAGCTATGGCTACACCTTC. It encodes CASSSTGGSSYGYTF.